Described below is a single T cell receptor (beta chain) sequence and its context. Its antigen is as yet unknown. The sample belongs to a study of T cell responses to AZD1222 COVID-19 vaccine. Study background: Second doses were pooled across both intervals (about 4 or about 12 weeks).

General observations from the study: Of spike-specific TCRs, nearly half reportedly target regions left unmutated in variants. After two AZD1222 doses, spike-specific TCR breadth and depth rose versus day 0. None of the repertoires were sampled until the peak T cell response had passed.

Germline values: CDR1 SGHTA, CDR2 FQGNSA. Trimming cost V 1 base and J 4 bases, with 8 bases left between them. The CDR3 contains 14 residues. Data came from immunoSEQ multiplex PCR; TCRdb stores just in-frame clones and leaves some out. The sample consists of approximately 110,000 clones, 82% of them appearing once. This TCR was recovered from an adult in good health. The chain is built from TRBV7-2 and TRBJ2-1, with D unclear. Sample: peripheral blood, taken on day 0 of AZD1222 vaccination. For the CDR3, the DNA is TGTGCCAGCAGCTTAGGTGCCACTTACAATGAGCAGTTCTTC. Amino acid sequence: CASSLGATYNEQFF.